This TCR beta chain was recovered during a study of beta chain features in type 1 diabetes. CDR3 length: 13 amino acids. Germline CDR1 is MDHEN and CDR2 is SYDVKM. With 4 bases removed from V and 0 bases from J, the gap between germline ends came to 7 bases. Expressed TCRB transcripts got sequenced, as all isolated RNA was reverse transcribed. The study sequenced naive, central memory and regulatory T cell samples to an average of about 3.9 million reads. This table comes from immunoSEQ multiplex PCR, and its TCRdb copy is limited to in-frame clones, with some not included. The table has nearly 350,000 clones, approximately 8.2% seen once. Via CD45RO/CCR7/CD25/CD127/CD95/CD27, cells of the CD4+ naive, central memory, regulatory and stem cell-like memory subsets were sorted.

This receptor was taken from a woman aged 18-29 years in good health. Sequenced: central memory CD4+ T cells from blood. This chain joins TRBV28 and TRBJ2-7, with D unclear. CDR3 nucleotides: TGTGCCAGCAGTTACACCAGCTCCTACGAGCAGTACTTC. Encoded protein: CASSYTSSYEQYF.